These 30 T cell receptor beta chains came from one sample sequenced in a study of T cell responses to AZD1222 COVID-19 vaccine. The table came from immunoSEQ multiplex PCR; TCRdb's copy has only in-frame clones and leaves some out. The sample contains 50,000 to 65,000 clones, about 90% of which appear only once. Specimen: peripheral blood, collected 28 days after the second AZD1222 dose. These receptors came from an adult who received the AZD1222 COVID-19 vaccine.

In DNA form, the CDR3 reads TGTGCCAGCAGTTACGACAGGAACTATGGCTACACCTTC. Translation: CASSYDRNYGYTF. J is TRBJ1-2 and V is TRBV7-9, with a possible D match to TRBD1 (6 bases). The germline CDR1 and CDR2 sequences are SEHNR and FQNEAQ (reference sequence). With 6 bases removed from V and 2 bases from J, the gap between germline ends came to 10 bases. This CDR3 comprises 13 residues.

The rearrangement uses TRBV19 and TRBJ1-3; D not certain. Trimming removed 8 bases from V and 2 bases from J, with 13 bases in between. This CDR3 has 14 residues. Germline CDR1 is LNHDA and CDR2 is SQIVND (reference sequence). This chain's CDR3 is CASGRGGPGNTIYF. CDR3 coding DNA: TGTGCCAGTGGGCGTGGAGGGCCTGGAAACACCATATATTTT. Supplemented by reference TRBV19 and TRBJ1-3, the full variable domain reads DGGITQSPKYLFRKEGQNVTLSCEQNLNHDAMYWYRQDPGQGLRLIYYSQIVNDFQKGDIAEGYSVSREKKESFPLTVTSAQKNPTAFYLCASGRGGPGNTIYFGEGSWLTVV.

This clone came up a few times. Sequence at one end of the junction differs from germline and may be a read error. The V call is TRBV3-1 (or the pseudogene TRBV3-2), the J call TRBJ1-4; D not resolved. The CDR3 runs to 12 residues. The germline gives CDR1 LGHDT, CDR2 YNNKEL (reference sequence). The chain's CDR3 is CASSQDDQVFLF. For the CDR3, the DNA is TGTGCCAGCAGCCAAGACGATCAGGTCTTCCTTTTT.

The CDR3, as DNA: TGTGCCACCAATAATAGGCTAGCGGGAGGGCTGGAGACCCAGTACTTC. Amino acid sequence: CATNNRLAGGLETQYF. V is TRBV5-4 and J is TRBJ2-5; 12 nucleotides match TRBD2. J was trimmed by 5 bases and V by 9 bases; bases with no gene match: 14. Per the germline V gene, CDR1 is SGHNT and CDR2 is YYREEE (reference sequence). The CDR3 spans 16 residues.

There are a few counts of this clone. The gene calls are TRBV30 and TRBJ1-2; TRBD1 matches at 7 bases. Unmatched junction bases numbered 7, after V lost 4 bases and J lost 2 bases. The CDR3 has 14 residues. In germline, CDR1 is GTSNPN, CDR2 SVGIG (reference sequence). This CDR3 reads CAWTRDSRNYGYTF. The CDR3 DNA sequence: TGTGCCTGGACTCGGGACAGTCGAAACTATGGCTACACCTTC.

This clone was seen only once. J is TRBJ2-2 and V is TRBV28; D ambiguous. This CDR3 comprises 12 residues. The germline V and J ends were trimmed by 6 bases and 4 bases, with 6 bases remaining between them. CDR1 and CDR2 from the germline V gene are MDHEN and SYDVKM. In nucleotides, the CDR3 is TGTGCCAGCAGGGTGGGCACCGGGGAGCTGTTTTTT. Its protein product is CASRVGTGELFF.

This clone was observed a few times. This rearrangement joins TRBV19 to TRBJ1-1; the D gene is possibly TRBD1 (6 bases). The CDR3 has 14 residues. CDR1 is LNHDA and CDR2 is SQIVND in the germline V gene (reference sequence). Trimming shortened V by 3 bases and J by 4 bases, and 12 bases separated the two germline ends. This chain's CDR3 is CASSIQGRSTEAFF. CDR3 DNA sequence: TGTGCCAGTAGTATTCAGGGGAGGAGCACTGAAGCTTTCTTT.

The chain couples TRBV24-1 to TRBJ2-1; 7 bases match TRBD2. Trimming removed 0 bases from V and 3 bases from J; junction bases left unmatched: 7. The CDR3 runs 17 residues. Germline CDR1 KGHDR, CDR2 SFDVKD. DNA of the CDR3: TGTGCCACCAGTGATTTGAAGGGGCGGGAGAGCTACAATGAGCAGTTCTTC. Residues: CATSDLKGRESYNEQFF.

This clone was counted between two and nine times. The chain has TRBV27 and TRBJ2-5; D gene uncertain. The V gene lost 1 base and the J gene lost 4 bases, with 16 bases spanning the gap. Germline CDR1 is MNHEY and CDR2 is SMNVEV (reference sequence). This CDR3 is built from 16 residues. CDR3: CASSLYSRRALETQYF. The CDR3 DNA reads TGTGCCAGCAGTTTATATTCAAGACGGGCCTTAGAGACCCAGTACTTC.

V is TRBV15 and J is TRBJ1-3, with 9 nucleotides matching TRBD1. Germline V gives CDR1 LNHNV, CDR2 YYDKDF (reference sequence). The CDR3 consists of 17 residues. V lost 1 base and J lost 6; bases outside the gene matches: 10. CDR3 nucleotide sequence: TGTGCCACCAGCAGAGCTTCTCACAGGGGGCTTAAAAACACCATATATTTT. Protein product: CATSRASHRGLKNTIYF.

The chain is built from TRBV5-1 and TRBJ2-5, with 9 bases matching TRBD1. The CDR3 totals 15 residues. The J segment lost 4 bases and the V segment lost 4 bases, leaving 8 bases of the junction unmatched. Looked up from germline, CDR1 is SGHRS and CDR2 is YFSETQ. CDR3 sequence reads: CASSLGGTGRETQYF. CDR3 in DNA: TGCGCCAGCAGCCTGGGGGGGACAGGGCGAGAGACCCAGTACTTC. Looking up the rest from reference TRBV5-1 and TRBJ2-5 gives the full variable domain: KAGVTQTPRYLIKTRGQQVTLSCSPISGHRSVSWYQQTPGQGLQFLFEYFSETQRNKGNFPGRFSGRQFSNSRSEMNVSTLELGDSALYLCASSLGGTGRETQYFGPGTRLLVL.

V usage is TRBV19 and J usage is TRBJ1-5; 9 bases align to TRBD1. CDR3 length: 18 residues. V was clipped by 3 bases and J by 2 bases; unmatched bases: 11. Germline CDR1 LNHDA, CDR2 SQIVND (reference sequence). The CDR3 protein is CASSMQTNRGRGNQPQHF. The CDR3 DNA is TGTGCCAGTAGTATGCAAACGAACAGGGGGCGAGGCAATCAGCCCCAGCATTTT.

This clone was recorded a few times. The V and J genes are TRBV5-8 and TRBJ1-2; D is unclear. The CDR3 has 12 amino acids. V dropped 2 bases and J dropped 8 bases, with 10 bases sitting between them. In germline, CDR1 is SGHTS, CDR2 YDEGEE. The DNA of the CDR3 is TGTGCCAGCAGCTTCCCCAGGTGGGGCTACACCTTC. Its translation: CASSFPRWGYTF.

V usage is TRBV28 and J usage is TRBJ2-7, with TRBD2 identical over 14 bases. This CDR3 spans 15 amino acids. V was pared by 6 bases and J by 3 bases, with 4 bases of the junction left unmatched. Germline assignment: CDR1 MDHEN and CDR2 SYDVKM. DNA for the CDR3: TGTGCCAGCAGGCTGACTAGCGGGAGGGTCTACGAGCAGTACTTC. Protein: CASRLTSGRVYEQYF.

The genes are TRBV5-5 and TRBJ2-2, with 8 bases identical to TRBD1. CDR1 SGHKS and CDR2 YYEKEE come from the germline V gene (reference sequence). Germline trimming cut 5 bases from V and 4 bases from J; bases unmatched to any gene: 1. The CDR3 covers 13 residues. The CDR3 DNA is TGTGCCAGCAGTGACAGGGGCACCGGGGAGCTGTTTTTT. Protein product: CASSDRGTGELFF.

The chain employs TRBV7-2 and TRBJ1-2; D is perhaps TRBD1 (6 bases). In germline, CDR1 is SGHTA, CDR2 FQGNSA. The V gene lost 5 bases and the J gene lost 2 bases, with 12 bases spanning the gap. The CDR3 is 14 residues long. CDR3: CASSPRTGNYGYTF. The DNA for the CDR3 is TGTGCCAGCAGCCCACGAACAGGGAACTATGGCTACACCTTC.

The J gene is TRBJ2-7, the V gene TRBV18; tentative D call: TRBD2 (5 bases). Germline assignment: CDR1 KGHSH and CDR2 LQKENI. The CDR3 consists of 15 residues. Trimming removed 3 bases from V and 0 bases from J, with 12 bases in between. In nucleotides, the CDR3 is TGTGCCAGCTCACCTGGCGGAGGATTCTCCTACGAGCAGTACTTC. Encoded protein: CASSPGGGFSYEQYF.

The rearrangement joins TRBV5-5 to TRBJ1-2, with TRBD1 matching 9 bases. V was pared by 5 bases and J by 5 bases, with 7 bases of the junction left unmatched. Germline V gene sequence: CDR1 SGHKS, CDR2 YYEKEE (reference sequence). This CDR3 is built from 14 residues. The CDR3 bases are TGTGCCAGCAGTTCCGGGACAGGGTGGTATGGCTACACCTTC. Translated: CASSSGTGWYGYTF.

V usage is TRBV7-2 and J usage is TRBJ2-7; TRBD2 is a possible D gene (5 bases). The CDR3 covers 15 residues. Trimming removed 1 base from V and 3 bases from J, with 13 bases in between. CDR1 SGHTA and CDR2 FQGNSA come from the germline V gene. The CDR3, as DNA: TGTGCCAGCAGCTTAGGTCCAGCGGCCAACTACGAGCAGTACTTC. Translation gives CASSLGPAANYEQYF.

The V call is TRBV12-3 or TRBV12-4, the J call TRBJ1-2; D possibly corresponds to TRBD1 (6 bases). The V end was cut by 5 bases, the J end by 8 bases, with 12 bases between. This CDR3 has 12 amino acids. CDR3: CASSRNREGYTF. The CDR3, as DNA: TGTGCCAGCAGTAGGAACAGGGAAGGCTACACCTTC.

This clone has only a few counts. This chain connects TRBV18 to TRBJ2-4; perhaps D is TRBD1 or TRBD2 (5 bases each). CDR1 is KGHSH, CDR2 LQKENI, per germline. Trimming left V 2 bases short and J 6 bases short, with 17 bases between. The length of the CDR3 is 16 residues. This CDR3 is CASSPDFPRGLNIQYF. The CDR3 region has the DNA TGTGCCAGCTCACCAGACTTCCCTCGGGGCCTAAACATTCAGTACTTC.

This clone was detected only a few times. The CDR3 DNA reads as TGCAGCGTCCAAATAGGGCAGCTTCGTGCTGAAGCTTTCTTT. This encodes CSVQIGQLRAEAFF. The chain employs TRBV29-1 and TRBJ1-1; D remains ambiguous. V gave up 6 bases and J gave up 6 bases, with 20 bases separating them. The CDR3 is 14 amino acids. The germline CDR1 and CDR2 sequences are SQVTM and ANQGSEA.

The chain has TRBV6-5 and TRBJ1-2, with 7 bases identical to TRBD1. From germline, CDR1 is MNHEY and CDR2 SVGAGI. CDR3 length: 14 amino acids. V lost 3 bases to trimming and J lost 3 bases; unmatched junction nucleotides: 4. The CDR3 DNA reads as TGTGCCAGCAGTTATCGCAGGGGGGACTATGGCTACACCTTC. Encoded protein: CASSYRRGDYGYTF.

V gene TRBV5-1 combines with J gene TRBJ2-1, with TRBD2 as a possible D gene (6 bases). With 4 bases removed from V and 2 bases from J, the gap between germline ends came to 16 bases. The CDR3 spans 16 residues. Germline CDR1 is SGHRS and CDR2 is YFSETQ. CDR3 residues: CASSRGDLTTYNEQFF. The CDR3 bases are TGCGCCAGCAGCCGAGGGGACTTGACCACCTACAATGAGCAGTTCTTC. The variable domain in full, completed from reference TRBV5-1 and TRBJ2-1, reads KAGVTQTPRYLIKTRGQQVTLSCSPISGHRSVSWYQQTPGQGLQFLFEYFSETQRNKGNFPGRFSGRQFSNSRSEMNVSTLELGDSALYLCASSRGDLTTYNEQFFGPGTRLTVL.

This clone was seen just once. The chain links TRBV18 to TRBJ1-3; D call uncertain. From germline, CDR1 is KGHSH and CDR2 LQKENI. The CDR3 totals 15 residues. The V end lost 3 bases, the J end lost 0 bases, and 9 bases lay between the germline ends. CDR3 nucleotides: TGTGCCAGCTCACCTGAGCTCCTCTCTGGAAACACCATATATTTT. This codes for CASSPELLSGNTIYF.

The rearrangement joins TRBV11-3 to TRBJ1-4, with D possibly TRBD1 on 5 matching bases. Germline loops: CDR1 SGHNT, CDR2 YENEEA. CDR3 length: 13 amino acids. The V end lost 5 bases, the J end lost 5 bases, and 9 bases lay between the germline ends. The CDR3 spells CASSPRQNEKLFF. The DNA of the CDR3 is TGTGCCAGCAGCCCGCGACAGAATGAAAAACTGTTTTTT.

The chain is built from TRBV27 and TRBJ2-7; no clear D. This CDR3 has 14 amino acids. Trimming left V 5 bases short and J 0 bases short, with 11 bases between. Germline CDR1 reads MNHEY; CDR2 reads SMNVEV (reference sequence). CDR3 amino acids: CASSPASSSYEQYF. The CDR3 nucleotides are TGTGCCAGCAGTCCGGCCTCGAGCTCCTACGAGCAGTACTTC.

This clone was recorded only once. V is TRBV30 and J is TRBJ2-1, with 8 bases matching TRBD1. CDR3 length: 15 amino acids. Germline V gene data show CDR1 as GTSNPN and CDR2 as SVGIG (reference sequence). The junction had 11 bases not matched to a gene; V was cut back by 3 bases and J by 7 bases. CDR3 sequence (DNA): TGTGCCTGGAGACCGACAGGGGCGTCGAAAAATGAGCAGTTCTTC. Amino acid sequence: CAWRPTGASKNEQFF.

The chain is built from TRBV30 and TRBJ1-6; D gene ambiguous. This CDR3 comprises 16 residues. Trimming left V 2 bases short and J 4 bases short, with 15 bases between. Germline V CDR1 and CDR2: GTSNPN, SVGIG (reference sequence). The CDR3 protein is CAWSRDTVGYNSPLHF. The DNA for the CDR3 is TGTGCCTGGAGTCGTGATACCGTGGGATATAATTCACCCCTCCACTTT.

The chain couples TRBV3-1 (or the pseudogene TRBV3-2) to TRBJ2-2; D gene uncertain. This CDR3 is 14 amino acids long. CDR1 and CDR2 (germline): LGHDT, YNNKEL (reference sequence). V was trimmed by 4 bases and J by 2 bases, leaving 8 bases between them. This CDR3 reads CASSPPFNTGELFF. For the CDR3, the DNA is TGTGCCAGCAGCCCGCCGTTTAACACCGGGGAGCTGTTTTTT.